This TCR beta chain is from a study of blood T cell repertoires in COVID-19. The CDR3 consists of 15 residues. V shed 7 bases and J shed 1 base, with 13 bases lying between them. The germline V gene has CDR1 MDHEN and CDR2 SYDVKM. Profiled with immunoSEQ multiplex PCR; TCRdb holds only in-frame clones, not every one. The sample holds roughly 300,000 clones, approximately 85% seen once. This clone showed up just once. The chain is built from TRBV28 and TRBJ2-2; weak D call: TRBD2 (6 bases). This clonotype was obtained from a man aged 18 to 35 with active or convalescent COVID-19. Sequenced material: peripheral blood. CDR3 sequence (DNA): TGTGCCAGCACTCTTGGGGGGAAGAACACCGGGGAGCTGTTTTTT. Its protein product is CASTLGGKNTGELFF.